Listed below are T cell receptor beta chains from one sample, sequenced in a study of cytomegalovirus exposure and HLA in healthy donors. Some clones are missing from TCRdb's copy, which holds only in-frame ones; the method was immunoSEQ multiplex PCR. The sample lists about 98,000 clones, around 88% occurring once. The sample was PBMCs. The receptors originated from a young woman in good health and CMV-seronegative. Each CDR3 is given with its conserved first and last residue. The order of the fields is V gene, clone size, J gene, CDR3 protein. Clone size is not always given. Where it is, it says once, few, many or a class for expanded clones.

V: TRBV7-2; size: NA; J: TRBJ1-5; CDR3: CASSLVGGYQPQHF
V: TRBV2; size: NA; J: TRBJ2-5; CDR3: CASRGLAGPQETQYF
V: TRBV5-6; size: NA; J: TRBJ1-2; CDR3: CASSSEPVEGYGYTF
V: TRBV7-8; size: NA; J: TRBJ1-3; CDR3: CASSLLRTGVGNTIYF
V: TRBV19; size: NA; J: TRBJ1-2; CDR3: CASSNRGPYWRGYTF
V: TRBV7-2; size: NA; J: TRBJ1-2; CDR3: CASSLDGTQVYGYTF
V: TRBV5-1; size: NA; J: TRBJ1-1; CDR3: CASSLVGGWKDTEAFF
V: TRBV5-8; size: once; J: TRBJ1-4; CDR3: CASSLGQGSNEKLFF
V: TRBV11-2; size: NA; J: TRBJ1-6; CDR3: CASSFGRGNSPLHF
V: TRBV7-2; size: NA; J: TRBJ1-5; CDR3: CASSLEEGQPQHF
V: TRBV9; size: NA; J: TRBJ2-1; CDR3: CASGVTGDYTTQFF
V: TRBV5-6; size: NA; J: TRBJ1-5; CDR3: CASSLVGAGQPQHF
V: TRBV5-6; size: NA; J: TRBJ1-4; CDR3: CASSFLEYDEKLFF
V: TRBV5-1; size: NA; J: TRBJ2-6; CDR3: CASSLSETGTGGLSGANVLTF
V: TRBV4-3; size: NA; J: TRBJ1-2; CDR3: CASSQVLLAGATYYGYTF
V: TRBV11-2; size: NA; J: TRBJ1-2; CDR3: CASSFGSSTGYTF